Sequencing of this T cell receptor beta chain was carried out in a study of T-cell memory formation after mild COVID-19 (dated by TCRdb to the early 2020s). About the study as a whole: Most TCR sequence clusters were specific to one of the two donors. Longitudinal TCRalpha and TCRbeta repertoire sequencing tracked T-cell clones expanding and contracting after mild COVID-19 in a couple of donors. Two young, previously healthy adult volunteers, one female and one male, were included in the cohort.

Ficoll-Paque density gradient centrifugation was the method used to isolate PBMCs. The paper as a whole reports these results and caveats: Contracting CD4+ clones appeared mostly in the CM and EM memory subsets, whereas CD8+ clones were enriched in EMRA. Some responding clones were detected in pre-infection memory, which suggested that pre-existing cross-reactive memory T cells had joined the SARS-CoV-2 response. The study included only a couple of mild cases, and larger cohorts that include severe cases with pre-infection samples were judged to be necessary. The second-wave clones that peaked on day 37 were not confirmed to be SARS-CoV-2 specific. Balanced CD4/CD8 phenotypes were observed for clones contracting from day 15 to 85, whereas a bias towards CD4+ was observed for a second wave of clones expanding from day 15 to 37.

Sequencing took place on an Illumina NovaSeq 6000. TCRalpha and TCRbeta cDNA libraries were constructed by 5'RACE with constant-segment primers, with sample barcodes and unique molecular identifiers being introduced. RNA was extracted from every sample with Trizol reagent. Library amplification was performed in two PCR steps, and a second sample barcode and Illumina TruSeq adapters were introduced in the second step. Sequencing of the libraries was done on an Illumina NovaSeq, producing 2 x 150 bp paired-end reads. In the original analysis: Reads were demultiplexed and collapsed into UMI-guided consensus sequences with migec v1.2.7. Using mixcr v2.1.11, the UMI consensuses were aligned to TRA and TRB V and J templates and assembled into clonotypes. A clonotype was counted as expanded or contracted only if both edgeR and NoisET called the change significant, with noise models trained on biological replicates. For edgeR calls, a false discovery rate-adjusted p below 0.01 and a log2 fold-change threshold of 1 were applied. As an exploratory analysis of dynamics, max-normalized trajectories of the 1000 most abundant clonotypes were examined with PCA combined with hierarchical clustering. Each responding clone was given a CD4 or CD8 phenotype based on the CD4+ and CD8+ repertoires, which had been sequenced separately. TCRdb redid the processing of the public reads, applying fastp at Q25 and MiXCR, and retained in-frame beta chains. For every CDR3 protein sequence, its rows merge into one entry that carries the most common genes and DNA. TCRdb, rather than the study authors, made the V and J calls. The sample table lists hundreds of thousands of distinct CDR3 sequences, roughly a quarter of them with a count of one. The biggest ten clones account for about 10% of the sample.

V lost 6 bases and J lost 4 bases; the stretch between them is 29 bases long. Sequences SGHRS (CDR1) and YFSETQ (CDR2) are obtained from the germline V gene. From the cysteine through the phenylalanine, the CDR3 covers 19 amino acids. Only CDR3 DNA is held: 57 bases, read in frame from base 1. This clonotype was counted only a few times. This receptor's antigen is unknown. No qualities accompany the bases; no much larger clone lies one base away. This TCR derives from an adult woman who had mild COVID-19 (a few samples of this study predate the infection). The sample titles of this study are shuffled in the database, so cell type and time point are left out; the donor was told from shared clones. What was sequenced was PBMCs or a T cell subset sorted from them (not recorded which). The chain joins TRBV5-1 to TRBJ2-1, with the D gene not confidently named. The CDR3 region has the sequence CASKLELGQHISIYNEQFF. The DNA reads TGCGCCAGCAAGCTAGAGTTAGGGCAGCACATATCAATTTACAATGAGCAGTTCTTC.